This T cell receptor beta chain was identified during a study of identical twins. Study-wide results and limits: High-abundance cord blood beta clonotypes had fewer insertions; memory repertoires showed none. Twins shared beta out-of-frame sequences in excess, but this excess was weaker.

TCRdb re-analysed the 5' RACE reads in MiXCR, keeping a single row per CDR3 protein. The sample carries some 500,000 distinct CDR3 sequences, 9.6% recorded once. Germline CDR1 reads MNHEY; CDR2 reads SMNVEV (reference sequence). The trim removed 5 bases at V and 4 bases at J, leaving 10 bases unmatched. The CDR3 runs to 17 residues. Healthy Caucasians supplied all donations. This clonotype was found a few times. Its antigen is undetermined. This same sample was also part of a study on yellow fever vaccine responses in identical twins.

V usage is TRBV27 and J usage is TRBJ2-3, with TRBD2 matching over 12 bases. The TCR comes from a woman in her late teens or twenties in good health. The sequenced material came from PBMCs. CDR3 in DNA: TGTGCCAGCAGTCCCCTTCTAGCGGGAGGGGGTCCAGATACGCAGTATTTT. Amino acid sequence: CASSPLLAGGGPDTQYF.